This entry features one TCR beta chain sequence. Antigen unknown. Method: immunoSEQ multiplex PCR; TCRdb's copy keeps in-frame clones and lacks some. This sample carries roughly 2.2 million clones, more than 80% of them seen once, and the ten largest clones take 0.39%. The ends lost 5 bases at V and 0 bases at J; junction bases unmatched: 12. Looked up from germline, CDR1 is SGHAT and CDR2 is FQNNGV. This CDR3 contains 18 residues. This sample stems from a study of shared clonotypes between healthy human individuals. Points from the study as a whole: The represented genetic and exposure-history diversity was limited by the small number of donors. The four-donor shared clonotypes exceeded non-shared clonotypes in generation probability, with non-shared ones scoring lower. A handful of donors shared about 5% of their naive CD4 clonotypes. The sampled material consisted only of blood, and tissue repertoires are likely to differ.

Material for sequencing was naive CD4+ T cells from PBMCs. Noted subset: CD45RA+ positively selected. This receptor was identified in a man in his late teens or twenties in good health. Some clones in this sample may be carry-over from other donors' samples. This chain joins TRBV11-2 and TRBJ1-4, with 7 bases matching TRBD1. The CDR3 DNA reads as TGTGCCAGCAGCCTTCCGACAGGGCTACTTGCAACTAATGAAAAACTGTTTTTT. Its translation: CASSLPTGLLATNEKLFF.